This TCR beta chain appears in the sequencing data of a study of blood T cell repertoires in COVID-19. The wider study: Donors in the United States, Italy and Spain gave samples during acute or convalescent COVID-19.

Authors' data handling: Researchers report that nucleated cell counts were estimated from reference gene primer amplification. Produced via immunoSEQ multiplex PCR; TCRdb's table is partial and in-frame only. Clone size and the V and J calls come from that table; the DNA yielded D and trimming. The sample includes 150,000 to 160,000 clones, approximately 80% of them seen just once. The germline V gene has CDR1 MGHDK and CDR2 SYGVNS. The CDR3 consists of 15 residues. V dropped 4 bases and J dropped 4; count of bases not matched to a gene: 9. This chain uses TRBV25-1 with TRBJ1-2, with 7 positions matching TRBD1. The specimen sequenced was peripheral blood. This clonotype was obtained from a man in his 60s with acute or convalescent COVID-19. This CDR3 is CASSVAGQTFYGYTF. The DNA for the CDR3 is TGTGCCAGCAGTGTGGCGGGACAGACCTTCTATGGCTACACCTTC.